The clone carrying this T cell receptor beta chain has at least ten counts. Axillary draining lymph nodes of breast cancer patients supplied the node samples. This sample was taken from a study of breast tumors, draining lymph nodes, adjacent tissues. The CDR3 contains 15 residues. V was cut by 6 bases and J by 6 bases, with 22 bases left in between. Germline V lookup: CDR1 DFQATT, CDR2 SNEGSKA (reference sequence). TCRdb re-analysed the multiplex PCR reads in MiXCR, keeping a single row per CDR3 protein. Here the sample spans about 200,000 distinct CDR3 sequences, less than 35% being singletons. The TCR comes from a female donor with breast cancer. Some clones in this sample may be carry-over from other donors' samples. Material for sequencing was axillary lymph node tissue. The chain joins TRBV20-1 to TRBJ2-3; D may correspond to TRBD1 or TRBD2 (5 bases each). CDR3 region: CSARRGVGDHDTQYF. The DNA of the CDR3 is TGCAGTGCCCGCCGTGGGGTTGGGGACCATGATACGCAGTATTTT.